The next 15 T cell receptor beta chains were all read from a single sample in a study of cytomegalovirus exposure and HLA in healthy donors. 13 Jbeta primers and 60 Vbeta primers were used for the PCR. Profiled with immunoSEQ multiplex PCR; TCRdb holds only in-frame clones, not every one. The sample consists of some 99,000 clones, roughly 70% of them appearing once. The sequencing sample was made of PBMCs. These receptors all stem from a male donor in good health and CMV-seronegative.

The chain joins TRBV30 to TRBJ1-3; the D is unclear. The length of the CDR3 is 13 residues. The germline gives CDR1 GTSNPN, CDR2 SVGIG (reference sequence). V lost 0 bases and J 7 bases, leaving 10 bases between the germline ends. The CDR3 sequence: CAWSVNQVNTIYF. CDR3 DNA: TGTGCCTGGAGTGTAAATCAGGTGAACACCATATATTTT.

CDR3 bases: TGTGCCAGTAGTATAGTGAAGGAGACTAATGAAAAACTGTTTTTT. Protein: CASSIVKETNEKLFF. The chain uses TRBV19 and TRBJ1-4, with D unclear. V lost 1 base and J 2 bases, leaving 8 bases between the germline ends. The CDR3 sequence is 15 residues long. Germline CDR1 and CDR2: LNHDA and SQIVND (reference sequence).

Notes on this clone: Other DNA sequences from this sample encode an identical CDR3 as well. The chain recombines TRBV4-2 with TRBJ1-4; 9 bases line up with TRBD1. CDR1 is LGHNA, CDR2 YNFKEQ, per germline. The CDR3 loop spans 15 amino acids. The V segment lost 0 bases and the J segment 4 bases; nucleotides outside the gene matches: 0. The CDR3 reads CASSQEGQGNEKLFF. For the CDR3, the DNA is TGTGCCAGCAGCCAAGAGGGACAGGGTAATGAAAAACTGTTTTTT.

For the CDR3, the DNA is TGTGCCAGCAGTCCTTCCTGGTTAGGCCGGGGGTTGGAAGGCTACACCTTC. It translates to CASSPSWLGRGLEGYTF. The V call is TRBV28, the J call TRBJ1-2; the D gene is possibly TRBD1 (5 bases). The CDR3 is made up of 17 amino acids. Looked up from germline, CDR1 is MDHEN and CDR2 is SYDVKM. V dropped 5 bases and J dropped 8 bases, with 27 bases sitting between them.

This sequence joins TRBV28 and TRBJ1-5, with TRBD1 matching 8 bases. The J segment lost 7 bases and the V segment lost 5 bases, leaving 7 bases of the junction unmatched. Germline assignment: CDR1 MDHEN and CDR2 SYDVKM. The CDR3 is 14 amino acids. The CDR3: CASSPTGGGQPQHF. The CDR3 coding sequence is TGTGCCAGCAGTCCTACAGGGGGTGGACAGCCCCAGCATTTT.

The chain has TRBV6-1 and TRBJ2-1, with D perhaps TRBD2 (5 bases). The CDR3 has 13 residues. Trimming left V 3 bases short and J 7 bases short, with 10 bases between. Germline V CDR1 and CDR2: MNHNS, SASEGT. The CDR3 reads CASSESGRNEQFF. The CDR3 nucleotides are TGTGCCAGCAGTGAGAGCGGCAGGAATGAGCAGTTCTTC.

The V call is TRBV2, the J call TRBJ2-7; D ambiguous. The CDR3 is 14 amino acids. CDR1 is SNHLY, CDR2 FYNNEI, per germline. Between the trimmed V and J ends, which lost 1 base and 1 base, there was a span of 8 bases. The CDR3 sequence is CASSEGGQSYEQYF. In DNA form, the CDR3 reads TGTGCCAGCAGTGAAGGAGGTCAGTCCTACGAGCAGTACTTC.

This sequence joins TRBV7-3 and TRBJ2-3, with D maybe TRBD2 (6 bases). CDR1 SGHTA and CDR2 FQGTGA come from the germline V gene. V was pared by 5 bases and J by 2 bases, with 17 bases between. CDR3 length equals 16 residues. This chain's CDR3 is CASSADSGLLTDTQYF. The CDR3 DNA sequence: TGTGCCAGCAGCGCAGACTCGGGACTTCTCACAGATACGCAGTATTTT.

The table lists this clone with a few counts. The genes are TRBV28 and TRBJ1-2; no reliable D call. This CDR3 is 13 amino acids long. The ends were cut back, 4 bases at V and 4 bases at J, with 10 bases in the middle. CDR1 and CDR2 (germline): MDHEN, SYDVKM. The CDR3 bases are TGTGCCAGCAGTTCCTTTCCCGGCTATGGCTACACCTTC. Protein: CASSSFPGYGYTF.

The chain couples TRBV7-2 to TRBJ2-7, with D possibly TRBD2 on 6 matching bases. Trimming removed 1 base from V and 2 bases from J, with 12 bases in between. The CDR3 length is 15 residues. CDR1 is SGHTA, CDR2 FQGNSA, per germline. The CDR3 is CASSLDGGPPYEQYF. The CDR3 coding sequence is TGTGCCAGCAGCTTAGATGGAGGGCCCCCCTACGAGCAGTACTTC.

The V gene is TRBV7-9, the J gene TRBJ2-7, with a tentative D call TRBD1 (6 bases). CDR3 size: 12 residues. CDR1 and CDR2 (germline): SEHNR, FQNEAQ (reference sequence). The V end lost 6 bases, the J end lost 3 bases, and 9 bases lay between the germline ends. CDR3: CASRWDNYEQYF. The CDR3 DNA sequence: TGTGCCAGCAGGTGGGACAACTACGAGCAGTACTTC.

The CDR3 here is CASSQEGQGPSYEQYF. Here the CDR3 DNA reads TGTGCCAGCAGCCAAGAGGGACAAGGCCCCTCCTACGAGCAGTACTTC. The rearrangement links TRBV4-2 to TRBJ2-7; D might be TRBD1 (6 bases). V was shortened by 0 bases and J by 0 bases, with 12 bases between the two germline ends. Germline values: CDR1 LGHNA, CDR2 YNFKEQ. The CDR3 totals 16 residues.

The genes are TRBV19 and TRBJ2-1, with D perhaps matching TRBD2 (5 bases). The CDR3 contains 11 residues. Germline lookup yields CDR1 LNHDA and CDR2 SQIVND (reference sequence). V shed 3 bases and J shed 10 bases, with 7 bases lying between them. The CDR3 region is CASSIRREQFF. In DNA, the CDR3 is TGTGCCAGTAGTATCAGGAGGGAGCAGTTCTTC. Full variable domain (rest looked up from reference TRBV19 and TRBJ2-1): DGGITQSPKYLFRKEGQNVTLSCEQNLNHDAMYWYRQDPGQGLRLIYYSQIVNDFQKGDIAEGYSVSREKKESFPLTVTSAQKNPTAFYLCASSIRREQFFGPGTRLTVL.

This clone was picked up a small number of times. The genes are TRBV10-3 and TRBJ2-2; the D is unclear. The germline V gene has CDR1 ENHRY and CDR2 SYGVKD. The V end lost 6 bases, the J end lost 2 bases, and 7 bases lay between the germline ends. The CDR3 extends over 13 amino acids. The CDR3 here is CAIRQTNTGELFF. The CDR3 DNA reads TGTGCCATCAGACAGACAAACACCGGGGAGCTGTTTTTT.

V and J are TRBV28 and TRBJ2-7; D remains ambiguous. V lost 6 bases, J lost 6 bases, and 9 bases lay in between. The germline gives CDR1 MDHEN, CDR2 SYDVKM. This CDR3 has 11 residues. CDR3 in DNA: TGTGCCAGCAGGACTCCGACCGAGCAGTACTTC. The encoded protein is CASRTPTEQYF.